Included here is one TCR beta chain sequence, with context. The antigen is unknown. This beta chain came through as a stray read in a library set up for alpha chains, and its size says little. This entry belongs to a study of spatial heterogeneity in lung cancer. Points from the study as a whole: One measure, the expanded intratumoral alpha and beta TCR count, tracked tumor mutation counts. Coverage was estimated at roughly 7.2% of tumor T cells for alpha chains and 13% for beta chains.

The CDR3 sequence is 13 residues long. Germline CDR1 reads SGHAT; CDR2 reads FQDESV (reference sequence). V dropped 5 bases and J dropped 7 bases, with 12 bases sitting between them. Every TCR cDNA molecule bore a unique molecular identifier. One entry per CDR3 protein, called by TCRdb with MiXCR from the 5' RACE reads. The sample shows some 9,000 distinct CDR3 sequences, roughly an eighth of them seen only once. Stated time point: sample taken at primary tumor resection. Extraction of whole RNA from tumor, nontumor lung or frozen PBMC preceded unsorted sequencing. V is TRBV11-1 and J is TRBJ1-5, with TRBD1 as a possible D gene (6 bases). The material sequenced was lung tumor tissue, taken at surgery. This receptor was taken from a male donor with early-stage non-small cell lung cancer. CDR3 amino acids: CASSPDRRQPQHF. The CDR3 DNA is TGTGCCAGCAGCCCCGACAGGCGACAGCCCCAGCATTTT.